These 21 T cell receptor beta chains originate from one sample sequenced in a study of T cell responses to AZD1222 COVID-19 vaccine. Generated by immunoSEQ multiplex PCR, the TCRdb table keeps only in-frame clones and is missing some. This sample has around 140,000 clones; about nine tenths occur once, and the top ten carry around 1.8%. The sequences come from peripheral blood, collected on day 0 of AZD1222 vaccination. These receptors came from an adult in good health.

This chain uses TRBV5-1 with TRBJ2-3, with TRBD2 matching 11 bases. Trimming cost V 0 bases and J 5 bases; bases outside gene matches: 2. The CDR3 runs 15 residues. CDR1 and CDR2 (germline): SGHRS, YFSETQ. The CDR3 DNA reads as TGCGCCAGCAGCTTGGGACTAGCGGGAAGAGATACGCAGTATTTT. It translates to CASSLGLAGRDTQYF. The whole variable domain, remainder taken from reference TRBV5-1 and TRBJ2-3, is KAGVTQTPRYLIKTRGQQVTLSCSPISGHRSVSWYQQTPGQGLQFLFEYFSETQRNKGNFPGRFSGRQFSNSRSEMNVSTLELGDSALYLCASSLGLAGRDTQYFGPGTRLTVL.

The genes are TRBV11-3 and TRBJ2-2; 9 bases map to TRBD1. The CDR3 is made up of 16 amino acids. From germline, CDR1 is SGHNT and CDR2 YENEEA. Unmatched junction bases numbered 7, after V lost 5 bases and J lost 3 bases. CDR3 bases: TGTGCCAGCAGCGGGGACAGGGCCTGGGACACCGGGGAGCTGTTTTTT. Translated: CASSGDRAWDTGELFF.

The chain joins TRBV28 to TRBJ1-4; no firm D call. The ends were cut back, 6 bases at V and 4 bases at J, with 9 bases in the middle. Germline V gene data show CDR1 as MDHEN and CDR2 as SYDVKM. CDR3 length: 13 amino acids. The CDR3 DNA sequence: TGTGCCAGCAGGGGAGTGATTAATGAAAAACTGTTTTTT. Encoded protein: CASRGVINEKLFF.

V gene TRBV2 combines with J gene TRBJ2-2; 13 bases align to TRBD2. Germline V gives CDR1 SNHLY, CDR2 FYNNEI. The length of the CDR3 is 16 residues. V was clipped by 6 bases and J by 2 bases; unmatched bases: 3. CDR3 protein: CASSKGLAGNTGELFF. Here the CDR3 DNA reads TGTGCCAGCAGCAAGGGACTAGCGGGAAACACCGGGGAGCTGTTTTTT.

The chain couples TRBV28 to TRBJ2-5, with 8 bases matching TRBD1. V was clipped by 6 bases and J by 3 bases; unmatched bases: 3. Germline CDR1 is MDHEN and CDR2 is SYDVKM. The CDR3 totals 13 residues. CDR3 coding DNA: TGTGCCAGCAGCAGGGGGCGTAAAGAGACCCAGTACTTC. It yields the protein CASSRGRKETQYF.

The CDR3 loop reads CASSLNRGRSGNTIYF. In DNA form, the CDR3 reads TGTGCCAGCAGCCTGAACAGGGGACGCTCTGGAAACACCATATATTTT. The rearrangement joins TRBV28 to TRBJ1-3; 7 bases line up with TRBD1. This CDR3 comprises 16 residues. Germline-derived CDR1 and CDR2 are MDHEN and SYDVKM. With V trimmed by 6 bases and J by 0 bases, 8 bases remained unmatched.

V is TRBV29-1 and J is TRBJ2-1, with unresolved D. The CDR3 has 11 residues. Trimming left V 7 bases short and J 8 bases short, with 12 bases between. Germline CDR1 reads SQVTM; CDR2 reads ANQGSEA. The CDR3 is CSAAPLYEQFF. In DNA, the CDR3 is TGCAGCGCCGCCCCCCTCTATGAGCAGTTCTTC.

The CDR3 region is CASSYRGPSTEAFF. CDR3 nucleotide sequence: TGTGCCAGTTCATACAGGGGGCCGAGCACTGAAGCTTTCTTT. V and J are TRBV27 and TRBJ1-1, with 9 bases identical to TRBD1. J lost 4 bases, V lost 9 bases, and 9 bases had no gene match. Germline CDR1 and CDR2: MNHEY and SMNVEV (reference sequence). The CDR3 totals 14 residues.

J is TRBJ2-7 and V is TRBV18, with TRBD1 matching over 8 bases. Unmatched junction bases numbered 3, after V lost 3 bases and J lost 2 bases. CDR3 length: 14 residues. The germline V gene encodes CDR1 KGHSH and CDR2 LQKENI. CDR3 sequence reads: CASSPDRGAYEQYF. DNA for the CDR3: TGTGCCAGCTCACCCGACAGGGGCGCCTACGAGCAGTACTTC.

The chain combines TRBV11-2 with TRBJ2-7; D remains ambiguous. Looked up from germline, CDR1 is SGHAT and CDR2 is FQNNGV. The CDR3 length is 12 residues. The V and J ends lost 1 base and 13 bases respectively, with 14 bases between them. In DNA, the CDR3 is TGTGCCAGCAGCTTAGTTCGGTCAGTCCAATACTTC. The encoded protein is CASSLVRSVQYF.

The rearrangement links TRBV29-1 to TRBJ2-5; 8 bases match TRBD1. Losses at the gene ends were 6 bases for V and 5 bases for J; bases not matched to a gene: 8. The CDR3 length is 13 residues. CDR1 is SQVTM and CDR2 is ANQGSEA in the germline V gene. This CDR3 reads CSVDRGVGETQYF. For the CDR3, the DNA is TGCAGCGTAGACAGGGGCGTGGGGGAGACCCAGTACTTC.

The chain joins TRBV27 to TRBJ2-1, with D perhaps being TRBD1 or TRBD2 (5 bases each). The CDR3 length is 13 residues. V was shortened by 7 bases and J by 5 bases, with 12 bases between the two germline ends. The germline V gene encodes CDR1 MNHEY and CDR2 SMNVEV (reference sequence). In DNA, the CDR3 is TGTGCCAGCAACCCTCGGGGCCACAATGAGCAGTTCTTC. Its translation is CASNPRGHNEQFF.

J is TRBJ2-7 and V is TRBV2; weak D call: TRBD1 (6 bases). The CDR3 is 13 amino acids. V was shortened by 11 bases and J by 0 bases, with 14 bases between the two germline ends. Germline V CDR1 and CDR2: SNHLY, FYNNEI. CDR3 sequence: CAGGGLGSYEQYF. The DNA of the CDR3 is TGTGCCGGGGGCGGGTTGGGCTCCTACGAGCAGTACTTC.

V usage is TRBV15 and J usage is TRBJ2-7; D gene ambiguous. With 0 bases removed from V and 6 bases from J, the gap between germline ends came to 6 bases. The CDR3 covers 12 residues. CDR1 is LNHNV and CDR2 is YYDKDF in the germline V gene (reference sequence). The CDR3 here is CATSREGVEQYF. CDR3 DNA sequence: TGTGCCACCAGCAGAGAAGGCGTCGAGCAGTACTTC.

V is TRBV12-3 or TRBV12-4 and J is TRBJ1-5; D is unclear. V was trimmed by 6 bases and J by 2 bases, leaving 8 bases between them. This CDR3 is 13 amino acids long. CDR3 DNA sequence: TGTGCCAGCAGCGGAGGTGGCAATCAGCCCCAGCATTTT. Its translation is CASSGGGNQPQHF.

The V gene is TRBV5-1, the J gene TRBJ2-3; D possibly matches TRBD1 or TRBD2 (5 bases each). Trimming took off 3 bases at V and 0 bases at J, with 8 bases between the two ends. The CDR3 contains 14 residues. Germline V gives CDR1 SGHRS, CDR2 YFSETQ. The CDR3 region has the DNA TGCGCCAGCAGCTCGGGACGGAGCACAGATACGCAGTATTTT. Protein: CASSSGRSTDTQYF. Full variable domain (rest looked up from reference TRBV5-1 and TRBJ2-3): KAGVTQTPRYLIKTRGQQVTLSCSPISGHRSVSWYQQTPGQGLQFLFEYFSETQRNKGNFPGRFSGRQFSNSRSEMNVSTLELGDSALYLCASSSGRSTDTQYFGPGTRLTVL.

The chain has TRBV7-2 and TRBJ2-1; maybe TRBD1 (5 bases). This CDR3 contains 14 residues. Per the germline V gene, CDR1 is SGHTA and CDR2 is FQGNSA. V was trimmed by 5 bases and J by 4 bases, leaving 12 bases between them. The CDR3 protein is CASSLGAGYNEQFF. The CDR3 DNA reads TGTGCCAGCAGCCTTGGGGCTGGGTACAATGAGCAGTTCTTC.

The chain employs TRBV5-4 and TRBJ1-2, with D unresolved. The V gene's germline CDR1 is SGHNT and CDR2 YYREEE (reference sequence). Deletions cut 2 bases from V and 6 bases from J, with 11 bases between. The CDR3 totals 13 residues. CDR3 sequence: CASSFVGSDGYTF. The DNA for the CDR3 is TGTGCCAGCAGCTTTGTGGGTAGCGATGGCTACACCTTC. Supplemented by reference TRBV5-4 and TRBJ1-2, the full variable domain reads ETGVTQSPTHLIKTRGQQVTLRCSSQSGHNTVSWYQQALGQGPQFIFQYYREEENGRGNFPPRFSGLQFPNYSSELNVNALELDDSALYLCASSFVGSDGYTFGSGTRLTVV.

A single count supports this clone. J is TRBJ2-2 and V is TRBV7-9; TRBD2 is a possible D gene (6 bases). Per the germline V gene, CDR1 is SEHNR and CDR2 is FQNEAQ (reference sequence). Trimming removed 8 bases at V and 0 bases at J, with 10 bases between. The CDR3 runs to 14 residues. Here the CDR3 DNA reads TGTGCCAGCTTTCAGCGGGCGAACACCGGGGAGCTGTTTTTT. Its protein is CASFQRANTGELFF.

This clone occurred a few times. V is TRBV5-1 and J is TRBJ1-2; TRBD1 matches at 7 bases. Unmatched junction bases numbered 20, after V lost 5 bases and J lost 1 base. Germline V gene sequence: CDR1 SGHRS, CDR2 YFSETQ. The CDR3 loop spans 19 amino acids. CDR3 region: CASRRGPTGPSRGNYGYTF. The CDR3, as DNA: TGCGCCAGCAGGAGGGGGCCTACGGGACCGAGCAGAGGTAACTATGGCTACACCTTC.

V is TRBV7-2 and J is TRBJ1-5, with D unresolved. The CDR3 extends over 13 amino acids. Deletions cut 6 bases from V and 6 bases from J, with 12 bases between. Germline V gene lookup returns CDR1 SGHTA and CDR2 FQGNSA. CDR3 DNA sequence: TGTGCCAGCAGTTCCTCCCAAGGTCAGCCCCAGCATTTT. It codes for CASSSSQGQPQHF.